This is a list of T cell receptor beta chains from one sample in a study of TIL therapy for anti-PD-1-resistant metastatic lung cancer. Profiled with immunoSEQ multiplex PCR; TCRdb holds only in-frame clones, not every one. The table includes nearly 60,000 clones, around four fifths detected once. The sequenced sample was blood, obtained at baseline. These receptors came from a person aged 25-85 years with non-small cell lung cancer. Both conserved end residues are part of each CDR3. The D gene is left open where the match is weak. Clone size is not always given. Where it is, it says once, few, many or a class for expanded clones.

d_gene: -; abundance: -; j_gene: TRBJ1-6; v_gene: TRBV15; CDR3aa: CATSRGGVQNSPLHF; CDR3nt: TGTGCCACCAGCAGAGGCGGTGTACAGAATTCACCCCTCCACTTT
d_gene: TRBD2; abundance: -; j_gene: TRBJ2-7; v_gene: TRBV28; CDR3aa: CASSPLKGLAGGPYEQYF; CDR3nt: TGTGCCAGCAGTCCCTTAAAGGGACTAGCGGGGGGCCCCTACGAGCAGTACTTC
d_gene: TRBD2; abundance: -; j_gene: TRBJ2-2; v_gene: TRBV19; CDR3aa: CASSTTGTRGTGELFF; CDR3nt: TGTGCCAGTAGTACAACCGGGACTAGAGGCACCGGGGAGCTGTTTTTT
d_gene: TRBD1; abundance: few; j_gene: TRBJ1-6; v_gene: TRBV28; CDR3aa: CASSPRDRANSPLHF; CDR3nt: TGTGCCAGCAGTCCCCGGGACAGGGCGAATTCACCCCTCCACTTT
d_gene: -; abundance: -; j_gene: TRBJ2-7; v_gene: TRBV5-8; CDR3aa: CASIILRGYEQYF; CDR3nt: TGTGCCAGCATCATCTTAAGGGGCTACGAGCAGTACTTC
d_gene: -; abundance: -; j_gene: TRBJ2-7; v_gene: TRBV4-3; CDR3aa: CASSQDSQAGLPSSYEQYF; CDR3nt: TGCGCCAGCAGCCAAGATAGTCAAGCGGGCCTGCCGTCCTCCTACGAGCAGTACTTC
d_gene: -; abundance: -; j_gene: TRBJ1-1; v_gene: TRBV18; CDR3aa: CASSPLRQRTSKNHEAFF; CDR3nt: TGTGCCAGCTCACCACTTAGACAGAGAACCTCAAAAAATCATGAAGCTTTCTTT
d_gene: TRBD1; abundance: -; j_gene: TRBJ1-3; v_gene: TRBV7-9; CDR3aa: CASSFDRVYGNTIYF; CDR3nt: TGTGCCAGCAGCTTCGACAGGGTATACGGAAACACCATATATTTT
d_gene: TRBD1; abundance: many; j_gene: TRBJ1-1; v_gene: TRBV5-5; CDR3aa: CASSRDRGTAEAFF; CDR3nt: TGTGCCAGCAGCAGGGACAGGGGGACGGCTGAAGCTTTCTTT
d_gene: -; abundance: -; j_gene: TRBJ1-6; v_gene: TRBV11-3; CDR3aa: CASSLDQWGRMNSPLHF; CDR3nt: TGTGCCAGCAGCTTAGATCAATGGGGACGAATGAATTCACCCCTCCACTTT
d_gene: -; abundance: -; j_gene: TRBJ1-2; v_gene: TRBV7-6; CDR3aa: CASSLQGAYGYTF; CDR3nt: TGTGCCAGCAGCTTACAGGGAGCCTATGGCTACACCTTC